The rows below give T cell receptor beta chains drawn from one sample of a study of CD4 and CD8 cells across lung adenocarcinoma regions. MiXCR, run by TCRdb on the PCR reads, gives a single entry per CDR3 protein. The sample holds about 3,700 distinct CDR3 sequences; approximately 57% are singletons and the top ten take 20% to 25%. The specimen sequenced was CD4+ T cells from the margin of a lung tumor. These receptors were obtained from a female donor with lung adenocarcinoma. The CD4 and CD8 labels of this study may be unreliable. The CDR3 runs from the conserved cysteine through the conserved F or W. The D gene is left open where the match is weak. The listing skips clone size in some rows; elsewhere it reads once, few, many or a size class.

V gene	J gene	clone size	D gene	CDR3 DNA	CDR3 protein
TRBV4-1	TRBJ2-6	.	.	TGCGCCAGCAGGCCGCGCACTAGCTCTGGGGCCAACGTCCTGACTTTC	CASRPRTSSGANVLTF
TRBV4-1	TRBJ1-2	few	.	TGCGCCAGCAGCCATCGGACAGCGAGCAATGGCTACACCTTC	CASSHRTASNGYTF
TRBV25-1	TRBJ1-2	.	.	TGTGCCAGCAGTGGGGTGGGCACCGACTATGGCTACACCTTC	CASSGVGTDYGYTF
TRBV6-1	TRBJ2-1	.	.	TGTGCCAGCCGCTCGGTATCCTACAATGAGCAGTTCTTC	CASRSVSYNEQFF
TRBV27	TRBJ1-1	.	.	TGTGCCAGCAACGCGAATAATCCGTACAAACCCACCACTGAAGCTTTCTTT	CASNANNPYKPTTEAFF
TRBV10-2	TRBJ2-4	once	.	TGCGCCAGGTGGGTGCGGGCCAAAGACATTCAGTATTTC	CARWVRAKDIQYF
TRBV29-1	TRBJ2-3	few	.	TGCAGCGTTGACCAGGGTAAAAGCACAGATACGCAGTATTTT	CSVDQGKSTDTQYF
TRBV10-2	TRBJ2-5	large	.	TGCGCCAGCAGTGACCTCGGGGAGACCCAGTACTTC	CASSDLGETQYF
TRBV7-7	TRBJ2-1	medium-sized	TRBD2	TGTGCTAGCAGCCATCTAGCGGGAGGCGAGCAGTTCTTC	CASSHLAGGEQFF
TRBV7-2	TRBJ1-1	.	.	TGTGCCAGCAGCTTACAGGGGTTGGTGGCTGAAGCTTTCTTT	CASSLQGLVAEAFF
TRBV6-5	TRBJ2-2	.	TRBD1	TGTGCCAGCAGTTTCCGGGACAGGGGGCATGGCGGGGAGCTGTTTTTT	CASSFRDRGHGGELFF
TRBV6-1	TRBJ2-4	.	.	TGTGCCTGCCGCTCCTTGGGGGTGGGAGCCAAAAACATGCAGTACTTC	CACRSLGVGAKNMQYF
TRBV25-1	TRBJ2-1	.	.	TGTGCCAGCAAGGCTTTCGATGAGCAGTTCTTC	CASKAFDEQFF
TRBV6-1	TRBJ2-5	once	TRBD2	TGTGCCAGCAGGGGAAACGGGGCGGGGGGGCTCCAAGAGACCCAGTACTTC	CASRGNGAGGLQETQYF
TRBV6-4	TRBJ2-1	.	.	TGTGCCAGCAGCATAACAACCCACACTGAGCAGTTCTTC	CASSITTHTEQFF
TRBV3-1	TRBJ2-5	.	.	TGTGCCAGCAGCCAAGATAGTAGGCGAAGTGAGCAGTACTTC	CASSQDSRRSEQYF
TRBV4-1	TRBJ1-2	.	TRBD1	TGCGCCAGCAGCCAAGCCACAGGGGATGGCTACACCTTC	CASSQATGDGYTF
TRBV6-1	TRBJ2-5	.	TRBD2	TGTGCCAGCAGTCGACGTACGGGACTAGCGGGCCAAGAGACCCAGTACTTC	CASSRRTGLAGQETQYF
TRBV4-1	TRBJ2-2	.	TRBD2	TGCGCCAGCAGCCTGTTAGCGGGATTAGCGGCCGGGGAGCTGTTTTTT	CASSLLAGLAAGELFF
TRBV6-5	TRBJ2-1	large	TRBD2	TGTGCCAGCAGGCCAAGCGGGATTGGGTACAATGAGCAGTTCTTC	CASRPSGIGYNEQFF
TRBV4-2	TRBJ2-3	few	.	TGTGCCAGCAGCCAAGATCTAGCGCCAGTCGGGGATACGCAGTATTTT	CASSQDLAPVGDTQYF
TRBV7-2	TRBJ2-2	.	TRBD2	TGTGCCAGCAGCTTTGGGTCGGGAGGGCCCGGGGAGCTGTTTTTT	CASSFGSGGPGELFF
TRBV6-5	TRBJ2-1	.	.	TGTGCCAGCAGTTACTCGAGCCGACTTCCAAATAACAGAGAGCAGTTCTTC	CASSYSSRLPNNREQFF
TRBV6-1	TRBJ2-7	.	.	TGTGCCGGCTTGGGGGGCCGTGACCCAGATACGCAGTACTTC	CAGLGGRDPDTQYF
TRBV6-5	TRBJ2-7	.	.	TGTGCCAGCAGTTACCAGGGGCAGGGCGAGCAGTACTTC	CASSYQGQGEQYF
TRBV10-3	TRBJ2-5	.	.	TGTGCGGGCCCCGGCGGCCGGGACCGAGAGATTCAGTACTTC	CAGPGGRDREIQYF
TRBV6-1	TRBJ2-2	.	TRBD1	TGTGCCAGCGGGGGGGGACAGGGGACACCCGGGGAGCTGTTTTTT	CASGGGQGTPGELFF
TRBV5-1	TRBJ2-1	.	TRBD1	TGCGCCAGCGGATCCGGGACAGGGTCCTACGAGCAGTTCTTC	CASGSGTGSYEQFF
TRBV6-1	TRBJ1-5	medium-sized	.	TGTGCCAGCAAGGTTGATAGCAATCAGCCCCAGCATTTT	CASKVDSNQPQHF
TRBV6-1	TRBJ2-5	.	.	TGTGCCACGCGGCAAGGGAGTGGGCCAGATACCCAGTACTTT	CATRQGSGPDTQYF
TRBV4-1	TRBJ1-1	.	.	TGCGCCAGCAGCGGCATCTTCGATTCGGTTGGTAAGGTAAGCACTGAAGCTTTCTTT	CASSGIFDSVGKVSTEAFF
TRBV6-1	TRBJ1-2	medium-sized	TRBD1	TGTGCCAGCAGTGAAAGGGGGCTTGGCTACACCTTC	CASSERGLGYTF
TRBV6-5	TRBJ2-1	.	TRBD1	TGTGCCAGCAGTTACTCAATTATTGGACAGGGCCCCTTCAATGAGCAGTTCTTC	CASSYSIIGQGPFNEQFF
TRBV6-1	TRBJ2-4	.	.	TGTGCCTCGACGGCCGATGAAGAGATTCAGTACTTC	CASTADEEIQYF
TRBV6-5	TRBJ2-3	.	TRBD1	TGTGCCAGCGTTAGGGACAGGGGATACCAATCCAAAGACACGCAGTATTTC	CASVRDRGYQSKDTQYF
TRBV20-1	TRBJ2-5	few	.	TGCAGTGCTCTTCGGGGGGAGACCCAGTACTTC	CSALRGETQYF
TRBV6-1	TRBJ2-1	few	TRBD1	TGTGCCAGCAGTGAGGGGACAGGGAGGTTCAATGAGCAGTTCTTC	CASSEGTGRFNEQFF